This T cell receptor (beta chain) is drawn from a study of OX40 agonist ivuxolimab in advanced cancers. Study information: Among those treated, three patients had partial responses, one with hepatocellular carcinoma and two with cutaneous melanoma.

This table comes from immunoSEQ multiplex PCR, and its TCRdb copy is limited to in-frame clones, with some not included. The data hold 80,000 or so clones, with less than 95% observed a single time. The germline CDR1 and CDR2 sequences are MNHEY and SVGAGI. The CDR3 is 13 amino acids. With 8 bases removed from V and 4 bases from J, the gap between germline ends came to 14 bases. The chain couples TRBV6-5 to TRBJ2-5; D gene ambiguous. The sequencing used CD4+ or CD8+ T cells sorted from blood, collected in a trial of the OX40 agonist ivuxolimab. This TCR was sampled from an adult with an advanced solid tumor such as melanoma, head and neck, liver or kidney cancer. Written as DNA, the CDR3 is TGTGCCAGCCTCGAGGCCGGGCGAGAGACCCAGTACTTC. This codes for CASLEAGRETQYF.